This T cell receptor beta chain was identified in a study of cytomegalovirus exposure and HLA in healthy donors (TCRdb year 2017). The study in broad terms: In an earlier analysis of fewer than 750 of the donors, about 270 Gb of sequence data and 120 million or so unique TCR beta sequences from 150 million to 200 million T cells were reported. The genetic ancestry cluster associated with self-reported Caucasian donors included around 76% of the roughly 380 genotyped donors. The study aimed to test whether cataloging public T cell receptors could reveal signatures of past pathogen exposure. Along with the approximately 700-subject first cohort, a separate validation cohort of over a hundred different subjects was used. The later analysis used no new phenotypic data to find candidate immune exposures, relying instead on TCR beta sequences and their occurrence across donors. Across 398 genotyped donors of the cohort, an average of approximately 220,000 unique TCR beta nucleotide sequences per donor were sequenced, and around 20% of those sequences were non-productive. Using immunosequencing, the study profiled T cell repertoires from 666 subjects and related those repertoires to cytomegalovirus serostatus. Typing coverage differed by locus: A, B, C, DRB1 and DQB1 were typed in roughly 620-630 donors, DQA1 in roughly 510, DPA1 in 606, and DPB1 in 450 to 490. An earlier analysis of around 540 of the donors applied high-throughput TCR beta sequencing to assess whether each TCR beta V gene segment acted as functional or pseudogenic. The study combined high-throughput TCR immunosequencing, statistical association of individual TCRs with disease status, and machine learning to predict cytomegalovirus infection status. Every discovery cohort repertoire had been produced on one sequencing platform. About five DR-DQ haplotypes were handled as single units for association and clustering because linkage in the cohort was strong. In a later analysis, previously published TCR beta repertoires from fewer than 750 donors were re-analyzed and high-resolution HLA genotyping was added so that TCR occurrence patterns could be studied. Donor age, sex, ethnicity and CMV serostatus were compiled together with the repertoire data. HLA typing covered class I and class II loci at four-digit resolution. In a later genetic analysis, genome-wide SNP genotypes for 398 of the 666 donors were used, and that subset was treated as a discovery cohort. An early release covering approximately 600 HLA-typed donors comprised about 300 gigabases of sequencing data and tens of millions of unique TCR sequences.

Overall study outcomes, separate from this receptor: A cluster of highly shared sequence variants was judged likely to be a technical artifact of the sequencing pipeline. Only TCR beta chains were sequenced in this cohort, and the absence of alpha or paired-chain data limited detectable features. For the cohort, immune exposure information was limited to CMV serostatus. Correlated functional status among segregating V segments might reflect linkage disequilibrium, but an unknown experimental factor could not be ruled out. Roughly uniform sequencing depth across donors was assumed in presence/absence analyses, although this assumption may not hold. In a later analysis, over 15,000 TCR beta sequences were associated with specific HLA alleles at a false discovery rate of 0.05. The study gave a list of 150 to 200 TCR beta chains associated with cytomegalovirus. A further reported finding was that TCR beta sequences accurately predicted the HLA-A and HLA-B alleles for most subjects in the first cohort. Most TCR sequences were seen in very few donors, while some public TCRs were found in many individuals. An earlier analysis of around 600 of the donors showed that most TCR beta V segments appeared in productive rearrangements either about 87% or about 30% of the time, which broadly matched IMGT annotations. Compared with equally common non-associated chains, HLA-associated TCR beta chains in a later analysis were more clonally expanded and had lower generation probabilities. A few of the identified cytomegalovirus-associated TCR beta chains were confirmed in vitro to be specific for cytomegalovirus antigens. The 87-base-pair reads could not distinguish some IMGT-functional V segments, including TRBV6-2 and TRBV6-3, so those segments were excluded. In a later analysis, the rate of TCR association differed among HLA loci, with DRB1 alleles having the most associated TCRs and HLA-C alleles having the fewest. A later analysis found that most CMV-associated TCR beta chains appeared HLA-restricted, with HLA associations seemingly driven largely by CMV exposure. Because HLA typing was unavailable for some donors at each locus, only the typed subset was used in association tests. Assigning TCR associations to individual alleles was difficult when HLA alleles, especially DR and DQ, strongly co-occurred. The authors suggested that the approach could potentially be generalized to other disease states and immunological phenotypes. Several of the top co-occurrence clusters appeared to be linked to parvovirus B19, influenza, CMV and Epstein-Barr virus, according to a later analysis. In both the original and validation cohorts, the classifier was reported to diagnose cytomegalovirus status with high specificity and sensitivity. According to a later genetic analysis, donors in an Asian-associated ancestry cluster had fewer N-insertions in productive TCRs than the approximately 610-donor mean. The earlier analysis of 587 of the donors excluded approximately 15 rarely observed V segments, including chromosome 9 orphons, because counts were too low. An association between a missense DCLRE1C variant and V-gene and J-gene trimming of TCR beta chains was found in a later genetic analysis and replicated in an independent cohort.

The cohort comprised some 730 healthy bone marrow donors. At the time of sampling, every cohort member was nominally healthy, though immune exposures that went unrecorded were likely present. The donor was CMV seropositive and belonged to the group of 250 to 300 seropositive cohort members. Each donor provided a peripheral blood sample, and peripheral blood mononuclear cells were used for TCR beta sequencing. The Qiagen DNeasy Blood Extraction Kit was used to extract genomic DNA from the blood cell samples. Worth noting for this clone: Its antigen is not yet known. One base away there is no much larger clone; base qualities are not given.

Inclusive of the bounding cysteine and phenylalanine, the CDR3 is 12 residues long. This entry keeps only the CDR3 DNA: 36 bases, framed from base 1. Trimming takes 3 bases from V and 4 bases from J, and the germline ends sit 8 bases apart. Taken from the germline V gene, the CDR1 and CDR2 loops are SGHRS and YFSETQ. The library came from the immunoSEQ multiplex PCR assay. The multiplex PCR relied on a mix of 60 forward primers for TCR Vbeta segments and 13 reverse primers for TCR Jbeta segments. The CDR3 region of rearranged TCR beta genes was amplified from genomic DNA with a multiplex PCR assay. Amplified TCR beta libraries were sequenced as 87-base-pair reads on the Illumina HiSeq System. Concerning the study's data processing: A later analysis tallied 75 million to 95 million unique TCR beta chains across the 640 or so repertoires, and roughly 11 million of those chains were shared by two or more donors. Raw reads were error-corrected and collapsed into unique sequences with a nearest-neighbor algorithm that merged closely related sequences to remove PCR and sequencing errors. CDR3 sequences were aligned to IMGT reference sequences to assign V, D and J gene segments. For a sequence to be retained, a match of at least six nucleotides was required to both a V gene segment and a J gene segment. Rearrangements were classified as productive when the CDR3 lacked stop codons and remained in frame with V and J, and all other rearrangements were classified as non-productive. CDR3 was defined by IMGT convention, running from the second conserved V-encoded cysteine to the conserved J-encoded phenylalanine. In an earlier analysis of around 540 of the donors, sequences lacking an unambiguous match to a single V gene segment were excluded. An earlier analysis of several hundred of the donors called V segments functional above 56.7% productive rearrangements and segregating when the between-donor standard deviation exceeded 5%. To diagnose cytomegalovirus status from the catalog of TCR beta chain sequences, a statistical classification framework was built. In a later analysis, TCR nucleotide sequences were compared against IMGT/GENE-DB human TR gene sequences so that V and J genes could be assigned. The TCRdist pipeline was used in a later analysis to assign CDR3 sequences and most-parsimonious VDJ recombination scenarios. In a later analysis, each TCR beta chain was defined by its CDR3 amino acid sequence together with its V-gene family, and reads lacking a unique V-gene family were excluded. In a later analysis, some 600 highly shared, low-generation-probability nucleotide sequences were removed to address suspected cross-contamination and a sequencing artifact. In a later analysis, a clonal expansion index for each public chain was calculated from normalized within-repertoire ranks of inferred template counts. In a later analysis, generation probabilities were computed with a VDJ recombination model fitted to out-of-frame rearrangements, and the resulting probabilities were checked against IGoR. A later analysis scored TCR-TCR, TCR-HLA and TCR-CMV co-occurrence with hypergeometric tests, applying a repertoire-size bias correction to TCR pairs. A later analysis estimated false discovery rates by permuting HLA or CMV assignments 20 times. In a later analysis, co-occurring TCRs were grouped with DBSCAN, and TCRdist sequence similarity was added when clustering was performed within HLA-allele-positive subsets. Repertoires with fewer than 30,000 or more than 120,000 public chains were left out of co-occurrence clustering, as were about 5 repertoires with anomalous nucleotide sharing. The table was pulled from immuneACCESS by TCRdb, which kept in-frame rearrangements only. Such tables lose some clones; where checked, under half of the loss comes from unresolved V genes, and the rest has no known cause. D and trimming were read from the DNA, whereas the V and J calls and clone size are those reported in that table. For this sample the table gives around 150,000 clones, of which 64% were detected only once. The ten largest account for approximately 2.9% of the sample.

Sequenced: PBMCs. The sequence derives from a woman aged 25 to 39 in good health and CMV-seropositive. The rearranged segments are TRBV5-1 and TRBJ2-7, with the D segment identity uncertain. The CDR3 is CASSSPGYEQYF. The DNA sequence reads TGCGCCAGCAGCTCCCCCGGGTACGAGCAGTACTTC.